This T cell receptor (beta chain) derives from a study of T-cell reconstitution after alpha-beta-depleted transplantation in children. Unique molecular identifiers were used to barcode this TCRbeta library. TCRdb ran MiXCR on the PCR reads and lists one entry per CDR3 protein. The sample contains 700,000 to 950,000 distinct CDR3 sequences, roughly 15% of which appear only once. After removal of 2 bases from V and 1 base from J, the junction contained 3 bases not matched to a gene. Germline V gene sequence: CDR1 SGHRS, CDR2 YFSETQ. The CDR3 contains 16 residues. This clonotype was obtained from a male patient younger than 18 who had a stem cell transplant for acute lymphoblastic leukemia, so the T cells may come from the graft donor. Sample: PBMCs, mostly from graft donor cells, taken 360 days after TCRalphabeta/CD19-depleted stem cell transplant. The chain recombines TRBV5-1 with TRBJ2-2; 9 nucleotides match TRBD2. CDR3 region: CASSLGTSLNTGELFF. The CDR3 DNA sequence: TGCGCCAGCAGCTTAGGGACTAGCCTGAACACCGGGGAGCTGTTTTTT.